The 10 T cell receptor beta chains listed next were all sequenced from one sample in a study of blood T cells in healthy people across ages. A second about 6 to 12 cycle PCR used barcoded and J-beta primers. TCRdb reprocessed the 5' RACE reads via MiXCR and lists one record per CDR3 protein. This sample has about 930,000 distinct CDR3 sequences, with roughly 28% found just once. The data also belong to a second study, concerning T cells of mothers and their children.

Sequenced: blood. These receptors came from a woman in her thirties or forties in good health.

The DNA of the CDR3 is TGCGCCAGCAGCCCGGACCTGGGACAGGGGGCGGCGTGGCAGTACTTC. Its translation: CASSPDLGQGAAWQYF. The chain is built from TRBV5-1 and TRBJ2-7; 12 nucleotides line up with TRBD1. Looked up from germline, CDR1 is SGHRS and CDR2 is YFSETQ. J gave up 9 bases and V 4 bases, and 14 bases lay outside the gene matches. The CDR3 loop spans 16 amino acids.

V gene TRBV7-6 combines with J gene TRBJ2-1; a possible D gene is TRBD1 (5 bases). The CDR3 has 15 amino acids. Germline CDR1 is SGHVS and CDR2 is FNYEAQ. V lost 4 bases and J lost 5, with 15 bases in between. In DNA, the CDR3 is TGTGCCAGCAGCTCCTTCGGGTTGGGGCACAATGAGCAGTTCTTC. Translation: CASSSFGLGHNEQFF.

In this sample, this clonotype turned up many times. The CDR3 DNA follows: TGTGCCACCGGCGGGACAGGGGGCTACGAGCAGTACTTC. Protein sequence: CATGGTGGYEQYF. The gene calls are TRBV24-1 and TRBJ2-7; TRBD1 matches at 11 bases. The CDR3 contains 13 residues. Per germline, CDR1 KGHDR and CDR2 SFDVKD. V dropped 9 bases and J dropped 3; count of bases not matched to a gene: 3.

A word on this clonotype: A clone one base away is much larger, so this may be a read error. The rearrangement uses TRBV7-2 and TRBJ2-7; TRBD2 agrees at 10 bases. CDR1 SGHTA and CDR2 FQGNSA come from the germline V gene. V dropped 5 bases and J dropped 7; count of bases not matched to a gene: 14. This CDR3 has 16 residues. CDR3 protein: CASSVTSGRSYNEQYF. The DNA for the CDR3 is TGTGCCAGCAGCGTGACTAGCGGGCGGTCCTACAATGAGCAGTACTTC.

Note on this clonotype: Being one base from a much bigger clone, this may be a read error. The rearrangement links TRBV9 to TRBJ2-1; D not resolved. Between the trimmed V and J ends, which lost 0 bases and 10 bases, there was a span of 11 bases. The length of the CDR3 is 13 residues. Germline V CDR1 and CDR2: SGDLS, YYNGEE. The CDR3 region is CASSVDSTYEQFF. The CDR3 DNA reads TGTGCCAGCAGCGTAGACAGTACCTACGAGCAGTTCTTC.

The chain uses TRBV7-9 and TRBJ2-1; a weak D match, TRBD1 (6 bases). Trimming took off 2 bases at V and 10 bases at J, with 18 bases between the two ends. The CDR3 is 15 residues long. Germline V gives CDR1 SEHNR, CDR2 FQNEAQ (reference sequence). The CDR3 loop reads CASSLPPGEKREQFF. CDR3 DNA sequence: TGTGCCAGCAGCTTACCCCCAGGGGAAAAACGGGAGCAGTTCTTC.

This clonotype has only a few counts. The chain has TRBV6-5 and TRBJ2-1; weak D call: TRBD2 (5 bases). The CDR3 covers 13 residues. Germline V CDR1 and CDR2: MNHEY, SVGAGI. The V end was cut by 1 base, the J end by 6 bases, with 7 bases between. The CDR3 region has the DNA TGTGCCAGCAGTTACTACGGAGGCAATGAGCAGTTCTTC. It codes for CASSYYGGNEQFF.

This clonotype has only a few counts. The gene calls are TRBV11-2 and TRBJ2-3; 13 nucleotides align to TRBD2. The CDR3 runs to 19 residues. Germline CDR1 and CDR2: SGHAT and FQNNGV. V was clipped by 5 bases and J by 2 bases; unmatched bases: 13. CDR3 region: CASSRTLGTSGVFTDTQYF. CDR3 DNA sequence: TGTGCCAGCAGCCGCACCCTCGGGACTAGCGGGGTCTTCACAGATACGCAGTATTTT.

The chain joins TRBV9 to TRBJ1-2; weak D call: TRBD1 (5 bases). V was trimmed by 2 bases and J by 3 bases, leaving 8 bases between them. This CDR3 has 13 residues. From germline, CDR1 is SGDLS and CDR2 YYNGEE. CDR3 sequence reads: CASSVSRDYGYTF. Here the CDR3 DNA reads TGTGCCAGCAGCGTGTCCAGGGACTATGGCTACACCTTC.

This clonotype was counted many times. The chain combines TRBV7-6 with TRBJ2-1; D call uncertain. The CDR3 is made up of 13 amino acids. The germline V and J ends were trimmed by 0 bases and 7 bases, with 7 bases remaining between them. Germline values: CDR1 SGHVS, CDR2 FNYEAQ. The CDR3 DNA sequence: TGTGCCAGCAGCTTAGCCTCTTTAAATGAGCAGTTCTTC. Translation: CASSLASLNEQFF. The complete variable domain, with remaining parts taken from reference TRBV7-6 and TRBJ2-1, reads GAGVSQSPRYKVTKRGQDVALRCDPISGHVSLYWYRQALGQGPEFLTYFNYEAQQDKSGLPNDRFSAERPEGSISTLTIQRTEQRDSAMYRCASSLASLNEQFFGPGTRLTVL.